This T cell receptor (beta chain) came from a study of human T cells and chemical hapten exposure. About the research overall: Patch tests put 0.01% DPC on the upper back, and the results were checked at 6 days. From small differences in pooled library volume came most of the variation in per-sample TCR yields. Alopecia universalis, totalis or areata was present in patients who were mostly female.

This sample's time point: patch test 1, 2 weeks after DPC sensitization. Treatment reported: therapeutic diphenylcyclopropenone sensitization with weekly scalp DPC. This clonotype has only a few counts. In the authors' workflow: Ranging from roughly 20,000 to 750,000, TCR counts per sample had a median value of 95,638. TCRdb re-analysed the RACE reads in MiXCR, keeping a single row per CDR3 protein. Clone size and V and J calls follow TCRdb, not the original study. The table includes about 340,000 distinct CDR3 sequences, approximately 6.9% detected once. This clonotype originated in a woman between 18 and 29 years old with alopecia areata. Some clones in this sample may be carry-over from other donors' samples. The sequenced sample was whole blood, obtained in connection with sensitization to the hapten diphenylcyclopropenone (DPC).

CDR3 in DNA: TGCGCCAGCAGCCAAGTCCCGACAGGGGATACTGAAGCTTTCTTT. Translation: CASSQVPTGDTEAFF. The gene calls are TRBV4-3 and TRBJ1-1; 8 bases align to TRBD1. The germline V gene encodes CDR1 LGHNA and CDR2 YSLEER. The CDR3 is 15 amino acids. Trimming removed 1 base from V and 5 bases from J; junction bases left unmatched: 6.